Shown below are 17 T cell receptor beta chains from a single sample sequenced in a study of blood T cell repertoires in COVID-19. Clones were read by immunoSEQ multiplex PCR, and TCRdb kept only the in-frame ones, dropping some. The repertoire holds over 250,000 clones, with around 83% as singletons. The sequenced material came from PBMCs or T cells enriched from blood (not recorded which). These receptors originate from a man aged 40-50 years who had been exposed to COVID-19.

CDR3 coding DNA: TGTGCCAGCAGTGAAGCGCCGACAGGGAACTATGGCTACACCTTC. It specifies CASSEAPTGNYGYTF. The chain is built from TRBV6-1 and TRBJ1-2; 7 nucleotides align to TRBD1. With 0 bases clipped from V and 2 bases from J, the junction kept 3 bases outside the gene matches. The CDR3 loop spans 15 amino acids. Germline CDR1 reads MNHNS; CDR2 reads SASEGT.

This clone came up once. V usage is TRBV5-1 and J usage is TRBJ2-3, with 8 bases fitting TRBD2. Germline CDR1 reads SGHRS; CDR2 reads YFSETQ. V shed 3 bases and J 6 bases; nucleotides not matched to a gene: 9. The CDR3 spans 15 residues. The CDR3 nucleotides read TGCGCCAGCAGCTCCCGGGGGGGACGATCGGATACGCAGTATTTT. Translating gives CASSSRGGRSDTQYF.

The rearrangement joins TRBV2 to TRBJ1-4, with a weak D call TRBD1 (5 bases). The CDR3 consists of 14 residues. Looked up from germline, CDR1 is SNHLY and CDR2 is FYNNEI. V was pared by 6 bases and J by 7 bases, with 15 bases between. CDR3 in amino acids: CASRLRGGVEKLFF. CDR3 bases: TGTGCCAGCAGGCTAAGGGGAGGGGTTGAAAAACTGTTTTTT.

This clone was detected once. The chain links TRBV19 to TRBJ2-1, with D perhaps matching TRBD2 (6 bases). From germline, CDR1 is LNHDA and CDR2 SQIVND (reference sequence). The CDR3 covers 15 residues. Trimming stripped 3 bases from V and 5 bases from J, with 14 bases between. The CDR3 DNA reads TGTGCCAGTAGTATTTGGTTACTAGCCGACAATGAGCAGTTCTTC. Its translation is CASSIWLLADNEQFF.

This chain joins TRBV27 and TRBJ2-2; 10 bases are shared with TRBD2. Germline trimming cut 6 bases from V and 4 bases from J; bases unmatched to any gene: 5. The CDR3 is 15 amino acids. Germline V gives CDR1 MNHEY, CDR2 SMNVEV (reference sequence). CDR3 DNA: TGTGCCAGCAGGCTAGCGGGAGCGTCCACCGGGGAGCTGTTTTTT. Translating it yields CASRLAGASTGELFF.

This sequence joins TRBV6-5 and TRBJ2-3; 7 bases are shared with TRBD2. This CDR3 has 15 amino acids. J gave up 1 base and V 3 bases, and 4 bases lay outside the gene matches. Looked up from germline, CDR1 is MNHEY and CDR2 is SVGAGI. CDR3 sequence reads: CASSYSGSGTDTQYF. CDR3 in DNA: TGTGCCAGCAGTTATAGCGGGTCTGGCACAGATACGCAGTATTTT.

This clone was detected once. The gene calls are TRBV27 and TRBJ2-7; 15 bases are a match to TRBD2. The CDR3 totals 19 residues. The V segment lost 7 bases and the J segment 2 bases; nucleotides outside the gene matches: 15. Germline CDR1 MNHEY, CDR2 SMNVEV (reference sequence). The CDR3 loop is CASTSRTRTSGRAPYEQYF. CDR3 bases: TGTGCCAGCACCTCACGGACACGGACTAGCGGGAGGGCCCCCTACGAGCAGTACTTC.

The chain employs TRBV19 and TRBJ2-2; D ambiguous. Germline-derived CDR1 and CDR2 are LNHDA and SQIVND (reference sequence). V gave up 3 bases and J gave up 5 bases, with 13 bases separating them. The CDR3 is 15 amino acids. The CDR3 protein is CASSIWAAKTGELFF. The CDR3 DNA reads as TGTGCCAGTAGTATCTGGGCCGCAAAGACCGGGGAGCTGTTTTTT.

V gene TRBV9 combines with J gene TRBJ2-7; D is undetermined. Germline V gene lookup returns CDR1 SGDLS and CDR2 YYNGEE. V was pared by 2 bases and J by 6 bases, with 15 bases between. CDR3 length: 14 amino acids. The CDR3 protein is CASSVSLVPGEQYF. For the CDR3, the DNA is TGTGCCAGCAGCGTTAGTCTAGTCCCGGGCGAGCAGTACTTC.

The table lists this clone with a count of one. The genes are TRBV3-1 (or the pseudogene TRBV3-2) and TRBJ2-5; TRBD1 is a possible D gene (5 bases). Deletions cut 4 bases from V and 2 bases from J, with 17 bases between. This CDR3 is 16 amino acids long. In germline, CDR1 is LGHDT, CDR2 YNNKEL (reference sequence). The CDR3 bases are TGTGCCAGCAGCCTTCCAGGGTCCGTAAGGCAAGAGACCCAGTACTTC. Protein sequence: CASSLPGSVRQETQYF.

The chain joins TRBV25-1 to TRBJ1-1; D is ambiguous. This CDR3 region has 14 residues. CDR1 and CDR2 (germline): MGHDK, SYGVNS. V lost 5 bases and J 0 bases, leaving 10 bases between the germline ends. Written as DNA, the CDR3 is TGTGCCAGCAGTAAAGACACACTGAACACTGAAGCTTTCTTT. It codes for CASSKDTLNTEAFF.

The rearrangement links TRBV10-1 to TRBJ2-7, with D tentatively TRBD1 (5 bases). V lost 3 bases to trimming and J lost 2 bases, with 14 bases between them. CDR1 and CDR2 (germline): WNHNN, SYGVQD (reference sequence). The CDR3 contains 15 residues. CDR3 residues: CASSESAGQTYEQYF. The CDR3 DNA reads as TGCGCCAGCAGTGAATCGGCAGGGCAAACCTACGAGCAGTACTTC.

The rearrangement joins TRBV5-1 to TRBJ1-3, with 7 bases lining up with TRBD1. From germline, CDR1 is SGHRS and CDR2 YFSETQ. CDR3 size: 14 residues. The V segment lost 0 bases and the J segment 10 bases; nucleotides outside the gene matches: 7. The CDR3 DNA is TGCGCCAGCAGCTTGGTGGACCCAGGGGGAACCATATATTTT. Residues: CASSLVDPGGTIYF.

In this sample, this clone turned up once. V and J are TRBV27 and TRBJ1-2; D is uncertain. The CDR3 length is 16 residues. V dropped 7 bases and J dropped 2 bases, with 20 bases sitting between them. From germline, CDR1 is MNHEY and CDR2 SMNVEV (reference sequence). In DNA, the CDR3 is TGTGCCAGCACCCGCGTCGGGGAGTTTAGGAACTATGGCTACACCTTC. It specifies CASTRVGEFRNYGYTF.

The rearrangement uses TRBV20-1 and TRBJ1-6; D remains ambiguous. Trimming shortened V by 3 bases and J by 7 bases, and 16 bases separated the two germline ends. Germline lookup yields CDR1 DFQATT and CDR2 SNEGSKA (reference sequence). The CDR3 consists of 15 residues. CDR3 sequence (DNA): TGCAGTGCTAGTCTGAGCTACTCCCCAAATTCACCCCTCCACTTT. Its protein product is CSASLSYSPNSPLHF.

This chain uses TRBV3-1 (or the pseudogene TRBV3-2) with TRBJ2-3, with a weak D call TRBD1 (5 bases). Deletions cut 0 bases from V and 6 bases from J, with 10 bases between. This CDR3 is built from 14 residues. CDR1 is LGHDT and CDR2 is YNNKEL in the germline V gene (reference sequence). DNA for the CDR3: TGTGCCAGCAGCCAAGACCGGACACGGGATACGCAGTATTTT. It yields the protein CASSQDRTRDTQYF.

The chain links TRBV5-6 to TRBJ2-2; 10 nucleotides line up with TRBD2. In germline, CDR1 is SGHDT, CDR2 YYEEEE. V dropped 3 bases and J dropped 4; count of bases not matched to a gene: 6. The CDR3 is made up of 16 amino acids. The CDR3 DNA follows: TGTGCCAGCAGCTCCAGGACTAGCGGAATCACCGGGGAGCTGTTTTTT. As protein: CASSSRTSGITGELFF.